A single sample gave rise to the 7 T cell receptor beta chains below, sequenced in a study of blood T cell repertoires in COVID-19. Repertoires were generated with immunoSEQ multiplex PCR, while TCRdb's copy carries only in-frame clones and drops some. The top ten clones hold about 10% of a sample with over 70,000 clones, 82% of them seen once. Sequenced input: peripheral blood. The receptor source for this set is a man in his fifties or sixties with acute or convalescent COVID-19.

This rearrangement joins TRBV28 to TRBJ2-7, with 10 bases that match TRBD2. V lost 8 bases, J lost 0 bases, and 7 bases stayed unmatched. The CDR3 spans 15 residues. CDR1 and CDR2 (germline): MDHEN, SYDVKM. CDR3 protein: CASRGLAVSSYEQYF. The CDR3 coding sequence is TGTGCCAGCCGAGGACTAGCGGTGAGCTCCTACGAGCAGTACTTC.

The chain recombines TRBV20-1 with TRBJ1-5; TRBD1 might be the D (5 bases). The germline V gene has CDR1 DFQATT and CDR2 SNEGSKA (reference sequence). Trimming took off 3 bases at V and 2 bases at J, with 11 bases between the two ends. This CDR3 has 14 amino acids. The CDR3 sequence: CSASRGRGNQPQHF. The CDR3 nucleotides are TGCAGTGCTAGTAGGGGTCGTGGCAATCAGCCCCAGCATTTT.

The CDR3, as DNA: TGTGCCAGCAGCTTAGCCTCAACAGGGGCCCCCAACCAGCCCCAGCATTTT. Its translation is CASSLASTGAPNQPQHF. The rearrangement uses TRBV11-3 and TRBJ1-5; 7 bases match TRBD1. CDR1 and CDR2 (germline): SGHNT, YENEEA. The CDR3 contains 17 residues. The V gene end was trimmed by 1 base and the J gene end by 7 bases; junction bases not matched to a gene: 13.

This clone turned up a few times. J is TRBJ1-1 and V is TRBV28; D is possibly TRBD1 (6 bases). V was pared by 2 bases and J by 6 bases, with 16 bases between. CDR1 is MDHEN, CDR2 SYDVKM, per germline. The CDR3 covers 15 residues. As DNA, the CDR3 is TGTGCCAGCAGTTTAACACTCCCGGGACACTCTGAAGCTTTCTTT. This gives the protein CASSLTLPGHSEAFF.

The V and J genes are TRBV9 and TRBJ1-1; 7 nucleotides align to TRBD1. Germline assignment: CDR1 SGDLS and CDR2 YYNGEE. Trimming took 4 bases from V and 1 from J; bases not matched to a gene: 1. The CDR3 runs to 13 residues. The CDR3 region is CASSPGGNTEAFF. The CDR3 DNA follows: TGTGCCAGCAGCCCAGGGGGGAACACTGAAGCTTTCTTT.

The chain carries TRBV7-8 and TRBJ2-1, with TRBD1 matching 9 bases. CDR3 size: 15 residues. The V and J ends lost 4 bases and 3 bases, in that order; junction bases with no gene match: 4. Germline V gives CDR1 SGHVS, CDR2 FQNEAQ. The CDR3 spells CASSWGQGNYNEQFF. As DNA, the CDR3 is TGTGCCAGCAGCTGGGGACAGGGAAACTACAATGAGCAGTTCTTC.

The chain is built from TRBV5-1 and TRBJ1-2; a possible D gene is TRBD1 (6 bases). Germline CDR1 SGHRS, CDR2 YFSETQ. V dropped 2 bases and J dropped 6 bases, with 17 bases sitting between them. The CDR3 runs to 15 residues. CDR3 bases: TGCGCCAGCAGCTTTTTGCGGGGGCTAGGCAATGGCTACACCTTC. Translation gives CASSFLRGLGNGYTF.